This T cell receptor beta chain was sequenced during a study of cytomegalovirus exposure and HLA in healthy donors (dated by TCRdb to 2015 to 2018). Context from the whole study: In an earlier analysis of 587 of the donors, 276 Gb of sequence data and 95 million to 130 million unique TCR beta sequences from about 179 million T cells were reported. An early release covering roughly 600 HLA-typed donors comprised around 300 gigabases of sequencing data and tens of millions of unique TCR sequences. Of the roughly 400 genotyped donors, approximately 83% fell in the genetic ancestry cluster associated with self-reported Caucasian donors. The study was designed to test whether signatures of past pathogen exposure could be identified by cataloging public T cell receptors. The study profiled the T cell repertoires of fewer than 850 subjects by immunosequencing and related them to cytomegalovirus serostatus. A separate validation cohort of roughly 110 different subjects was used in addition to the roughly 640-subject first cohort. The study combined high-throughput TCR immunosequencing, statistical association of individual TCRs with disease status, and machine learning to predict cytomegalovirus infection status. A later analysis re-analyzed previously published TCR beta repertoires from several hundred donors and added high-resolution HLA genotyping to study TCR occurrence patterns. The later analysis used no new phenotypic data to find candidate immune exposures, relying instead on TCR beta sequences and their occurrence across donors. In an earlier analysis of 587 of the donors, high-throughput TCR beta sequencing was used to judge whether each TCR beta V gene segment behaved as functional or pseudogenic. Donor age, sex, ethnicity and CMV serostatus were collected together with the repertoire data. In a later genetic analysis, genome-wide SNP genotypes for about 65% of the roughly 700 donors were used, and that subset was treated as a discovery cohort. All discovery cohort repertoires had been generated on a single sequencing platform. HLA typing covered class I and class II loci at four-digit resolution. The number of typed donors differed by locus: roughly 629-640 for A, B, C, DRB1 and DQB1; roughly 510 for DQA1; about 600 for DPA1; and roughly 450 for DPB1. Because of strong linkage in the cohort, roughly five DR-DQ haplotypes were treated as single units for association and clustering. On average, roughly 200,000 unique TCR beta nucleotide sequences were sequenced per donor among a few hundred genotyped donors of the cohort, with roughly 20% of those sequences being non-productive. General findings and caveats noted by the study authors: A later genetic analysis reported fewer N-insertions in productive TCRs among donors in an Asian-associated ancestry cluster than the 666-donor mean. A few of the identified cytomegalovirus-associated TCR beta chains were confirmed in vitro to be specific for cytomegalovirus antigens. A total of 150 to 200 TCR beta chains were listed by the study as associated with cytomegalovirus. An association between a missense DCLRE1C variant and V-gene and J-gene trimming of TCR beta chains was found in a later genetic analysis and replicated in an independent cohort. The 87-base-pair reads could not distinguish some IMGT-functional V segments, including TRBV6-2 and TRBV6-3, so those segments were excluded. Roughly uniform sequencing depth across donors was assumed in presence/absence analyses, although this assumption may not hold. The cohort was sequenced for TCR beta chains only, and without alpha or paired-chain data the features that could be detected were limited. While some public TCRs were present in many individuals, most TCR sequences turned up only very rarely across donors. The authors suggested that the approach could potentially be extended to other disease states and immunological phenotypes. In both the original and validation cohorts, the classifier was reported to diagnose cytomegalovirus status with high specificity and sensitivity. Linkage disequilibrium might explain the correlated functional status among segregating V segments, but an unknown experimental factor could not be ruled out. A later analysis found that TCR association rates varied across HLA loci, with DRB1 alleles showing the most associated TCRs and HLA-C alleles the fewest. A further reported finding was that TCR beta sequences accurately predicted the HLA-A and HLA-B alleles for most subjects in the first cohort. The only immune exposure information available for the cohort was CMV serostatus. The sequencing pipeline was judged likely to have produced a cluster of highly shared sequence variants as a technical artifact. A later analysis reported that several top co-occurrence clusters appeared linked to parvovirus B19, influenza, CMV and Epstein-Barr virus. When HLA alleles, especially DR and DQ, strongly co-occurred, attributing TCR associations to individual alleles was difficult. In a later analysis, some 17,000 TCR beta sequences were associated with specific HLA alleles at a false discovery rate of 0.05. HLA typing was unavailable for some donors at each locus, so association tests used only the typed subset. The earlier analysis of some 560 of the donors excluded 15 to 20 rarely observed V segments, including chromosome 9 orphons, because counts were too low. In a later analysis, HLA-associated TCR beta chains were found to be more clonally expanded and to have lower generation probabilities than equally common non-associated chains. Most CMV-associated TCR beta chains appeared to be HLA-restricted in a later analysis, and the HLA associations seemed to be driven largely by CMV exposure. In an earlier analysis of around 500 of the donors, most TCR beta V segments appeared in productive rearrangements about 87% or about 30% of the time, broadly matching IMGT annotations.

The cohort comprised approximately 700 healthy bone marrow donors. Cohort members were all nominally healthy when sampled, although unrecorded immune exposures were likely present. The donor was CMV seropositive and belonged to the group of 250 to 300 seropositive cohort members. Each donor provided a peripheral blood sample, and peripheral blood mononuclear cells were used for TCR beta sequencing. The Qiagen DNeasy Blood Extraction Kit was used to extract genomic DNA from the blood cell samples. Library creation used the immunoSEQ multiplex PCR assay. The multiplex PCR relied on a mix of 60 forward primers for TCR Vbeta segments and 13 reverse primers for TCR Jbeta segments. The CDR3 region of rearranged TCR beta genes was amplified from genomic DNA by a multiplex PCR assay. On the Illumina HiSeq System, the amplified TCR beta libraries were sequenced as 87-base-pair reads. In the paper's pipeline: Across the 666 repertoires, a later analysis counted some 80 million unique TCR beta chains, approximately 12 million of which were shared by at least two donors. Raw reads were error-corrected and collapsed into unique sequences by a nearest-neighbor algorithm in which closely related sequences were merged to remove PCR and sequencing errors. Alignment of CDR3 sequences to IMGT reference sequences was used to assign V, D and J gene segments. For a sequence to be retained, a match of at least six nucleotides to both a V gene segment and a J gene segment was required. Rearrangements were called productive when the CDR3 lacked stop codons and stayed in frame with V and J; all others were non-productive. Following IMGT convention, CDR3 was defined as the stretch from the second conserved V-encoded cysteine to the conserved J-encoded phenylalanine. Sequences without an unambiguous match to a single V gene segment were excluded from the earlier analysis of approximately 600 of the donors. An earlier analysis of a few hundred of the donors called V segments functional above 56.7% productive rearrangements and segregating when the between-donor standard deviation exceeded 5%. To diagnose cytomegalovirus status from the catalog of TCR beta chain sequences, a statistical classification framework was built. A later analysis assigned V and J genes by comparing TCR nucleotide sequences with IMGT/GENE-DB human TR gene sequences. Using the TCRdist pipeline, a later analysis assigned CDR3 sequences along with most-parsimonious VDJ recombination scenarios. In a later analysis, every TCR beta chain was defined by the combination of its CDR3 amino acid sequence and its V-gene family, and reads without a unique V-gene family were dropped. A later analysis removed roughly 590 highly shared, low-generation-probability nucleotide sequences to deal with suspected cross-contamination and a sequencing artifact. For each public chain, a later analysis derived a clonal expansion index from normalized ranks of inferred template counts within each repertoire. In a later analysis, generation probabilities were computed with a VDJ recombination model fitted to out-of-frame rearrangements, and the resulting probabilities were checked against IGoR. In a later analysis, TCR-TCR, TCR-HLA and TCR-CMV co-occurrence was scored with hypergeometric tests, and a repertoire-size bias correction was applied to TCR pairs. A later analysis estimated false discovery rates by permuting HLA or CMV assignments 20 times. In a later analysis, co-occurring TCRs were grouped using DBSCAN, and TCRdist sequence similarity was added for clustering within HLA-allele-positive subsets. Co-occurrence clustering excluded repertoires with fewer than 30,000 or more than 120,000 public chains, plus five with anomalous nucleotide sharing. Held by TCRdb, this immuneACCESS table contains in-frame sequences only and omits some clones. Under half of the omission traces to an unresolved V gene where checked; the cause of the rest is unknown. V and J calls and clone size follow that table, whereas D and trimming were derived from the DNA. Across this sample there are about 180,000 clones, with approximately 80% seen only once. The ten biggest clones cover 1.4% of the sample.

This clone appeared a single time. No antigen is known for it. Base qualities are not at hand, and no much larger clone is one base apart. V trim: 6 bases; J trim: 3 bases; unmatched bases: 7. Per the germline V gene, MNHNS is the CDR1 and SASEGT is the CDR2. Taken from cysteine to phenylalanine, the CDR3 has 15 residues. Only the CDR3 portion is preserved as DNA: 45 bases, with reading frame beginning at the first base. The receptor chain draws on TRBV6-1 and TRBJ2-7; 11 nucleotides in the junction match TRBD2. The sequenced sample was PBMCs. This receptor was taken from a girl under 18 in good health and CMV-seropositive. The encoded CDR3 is CASRTLAGDRYEQYF. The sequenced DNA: TGTGCCAGCAGGACACTAGCGGGAGACCGCTACGAGCAGTACTTC.